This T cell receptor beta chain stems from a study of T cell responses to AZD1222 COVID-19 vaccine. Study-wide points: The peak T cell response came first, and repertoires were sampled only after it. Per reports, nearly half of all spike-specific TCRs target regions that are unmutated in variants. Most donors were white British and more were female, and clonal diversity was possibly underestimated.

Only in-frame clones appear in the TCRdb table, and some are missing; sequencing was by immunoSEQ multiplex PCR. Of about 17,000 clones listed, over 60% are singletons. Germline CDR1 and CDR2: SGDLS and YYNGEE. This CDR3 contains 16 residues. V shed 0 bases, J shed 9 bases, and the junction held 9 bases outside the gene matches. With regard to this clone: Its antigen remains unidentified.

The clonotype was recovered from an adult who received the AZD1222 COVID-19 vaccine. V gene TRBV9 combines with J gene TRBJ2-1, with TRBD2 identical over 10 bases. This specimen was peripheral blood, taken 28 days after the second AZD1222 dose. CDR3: CASSVAASGGASEQFF. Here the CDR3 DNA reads TGTGCCAGCAGCGTAGCAGCGAGCGGGGGGGCCAGTGAGCAGTTCTTC.